This T cell receptor beta chain was sequenced during a study of CD8 T cells in ankylosing spondylitis. Study-wide findings and caveats: Within ankylosing spondylitis blood, a TCR beta motif made up of under 10 highly homologous variants appeared to be characteristic. Disease-linked clones were reportedly significantly enriched in matched ankylosing spondylitis synovial fluid. Peripheral blood held disease-linked clones only at relatively low frequency, and these were CD8+.

5'-RACE, quantitative and with molecular barcodes, yielded the TCR beta libraries. TCRdb reprocessed the 5' RACE reads with MiXCR, giving one entry per CDR3 protein. The profile shows several thousand distinct CDR3 sequences, approximately 2.3% of them singletons. The CDR3 runs to 15 residues. Trimming took 4 bases from V and 2 from J; bases not matched to a gene: 5. Germline V gives CDR1 SGDLS, CDR2 YYNGEE. This clonotype occurred many times. Antigen: not known. The origin of this receptor is a male donor with ankylosing spondylitis or in good health (not recorded which). Sequences were obtained from blood, either unsorted or a sorted T cell fraction (not recorded which). The chain is built from TRBV9 and TRBJ2-7, with TRBD2 matching over 11 bases. The CDR3 protein is CASSPGTSGTYEQYF. CDR3 DNA: TGTGCCAGCAGCCCCGGGACTAGCGGAACCTACGAGCAGTACTTC.